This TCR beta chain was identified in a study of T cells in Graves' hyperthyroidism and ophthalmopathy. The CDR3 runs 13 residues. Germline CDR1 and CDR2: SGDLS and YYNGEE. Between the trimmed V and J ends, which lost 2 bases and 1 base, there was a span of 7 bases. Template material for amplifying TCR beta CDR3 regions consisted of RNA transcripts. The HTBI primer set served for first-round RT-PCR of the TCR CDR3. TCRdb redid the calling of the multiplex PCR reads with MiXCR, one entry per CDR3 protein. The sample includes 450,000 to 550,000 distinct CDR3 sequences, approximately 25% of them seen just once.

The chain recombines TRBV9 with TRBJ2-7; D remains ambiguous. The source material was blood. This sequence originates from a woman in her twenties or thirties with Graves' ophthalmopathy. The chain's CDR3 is CASSVADSYEQYF. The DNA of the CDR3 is TGTGCCAGCAGCGTGGCCGATTCCTACGAGCAGTACTTC.